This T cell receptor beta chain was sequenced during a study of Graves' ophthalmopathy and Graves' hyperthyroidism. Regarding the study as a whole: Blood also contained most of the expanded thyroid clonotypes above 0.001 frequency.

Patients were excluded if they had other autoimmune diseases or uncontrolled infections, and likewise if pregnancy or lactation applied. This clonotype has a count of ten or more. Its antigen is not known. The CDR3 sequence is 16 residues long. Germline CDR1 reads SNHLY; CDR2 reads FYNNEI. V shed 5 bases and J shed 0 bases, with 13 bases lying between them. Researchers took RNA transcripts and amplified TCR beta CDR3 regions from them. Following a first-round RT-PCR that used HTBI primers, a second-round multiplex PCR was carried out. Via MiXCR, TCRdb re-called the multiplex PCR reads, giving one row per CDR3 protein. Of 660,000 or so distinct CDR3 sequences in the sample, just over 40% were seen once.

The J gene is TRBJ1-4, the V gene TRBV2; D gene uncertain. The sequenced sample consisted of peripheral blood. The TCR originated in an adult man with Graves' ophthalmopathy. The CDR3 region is CASSSWTEATNEKLFF. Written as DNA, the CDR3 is TGTGCCAGCAGTTCCTGGACGGAAGCAACTAATGAAAAACTGTTTTTT.